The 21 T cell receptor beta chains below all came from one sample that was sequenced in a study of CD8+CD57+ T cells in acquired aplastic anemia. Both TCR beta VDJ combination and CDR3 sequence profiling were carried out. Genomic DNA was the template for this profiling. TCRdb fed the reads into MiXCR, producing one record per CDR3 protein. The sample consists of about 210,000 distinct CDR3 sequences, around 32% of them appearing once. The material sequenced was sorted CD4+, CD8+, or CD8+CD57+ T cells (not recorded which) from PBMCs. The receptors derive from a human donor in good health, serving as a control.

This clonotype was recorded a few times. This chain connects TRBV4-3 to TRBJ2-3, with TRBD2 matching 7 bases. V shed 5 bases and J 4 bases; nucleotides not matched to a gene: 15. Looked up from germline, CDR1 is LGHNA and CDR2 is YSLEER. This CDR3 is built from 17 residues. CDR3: CASSKRLGTTPADTQYF. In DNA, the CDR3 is TGCGCCAGCAGCAAACGCCTCGGGACTACCCCCGCAGATACGCAGTATTTT.

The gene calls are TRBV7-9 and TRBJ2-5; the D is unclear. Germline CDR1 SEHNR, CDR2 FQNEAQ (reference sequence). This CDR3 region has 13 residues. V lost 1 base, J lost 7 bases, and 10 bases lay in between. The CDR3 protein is CASSLEALGTQYF. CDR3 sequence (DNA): TGTGCCAGCAGCTTAGAAGCCCTTGGGACCCAGTACTTC.

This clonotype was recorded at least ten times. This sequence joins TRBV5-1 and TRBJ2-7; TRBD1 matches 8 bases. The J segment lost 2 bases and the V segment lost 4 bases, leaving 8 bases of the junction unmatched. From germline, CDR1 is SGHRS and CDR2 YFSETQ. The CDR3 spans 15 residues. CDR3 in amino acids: CASSTAGTGAYEQYF. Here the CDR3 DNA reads TGCGCCAGCAGCACGGCCGGGACAGGCGCCTACGAGCAGTACTTC.

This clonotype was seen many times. CDR3 sequence: CASSDLAGIQETQYF. CDR3 DNA sequence: TGTGCCAGCAGTGACCTAGCGGGGATCCAAGAGACCCAGTACTTC. The V and J genes are TRBV25-1 and TRBJ2-5; 9 bases line up with TRBD2. Germline V gene lookup returns CDR1 MGHDK and CDR2 SYGVNS. There are 15 residues in the CDR3. V lost 3 bases and J lost 1; bases outside the gene matches: 3.

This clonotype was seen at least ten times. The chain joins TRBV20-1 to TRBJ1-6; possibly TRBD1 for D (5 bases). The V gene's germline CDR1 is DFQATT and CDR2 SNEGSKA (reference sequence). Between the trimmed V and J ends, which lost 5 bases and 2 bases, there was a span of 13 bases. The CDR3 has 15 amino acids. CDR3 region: CSAQLEGTYNSPLHF. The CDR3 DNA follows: TGCAGTGCTCAGTTGGAGGGGACCTATAATTCACCCCTCCACTTT.

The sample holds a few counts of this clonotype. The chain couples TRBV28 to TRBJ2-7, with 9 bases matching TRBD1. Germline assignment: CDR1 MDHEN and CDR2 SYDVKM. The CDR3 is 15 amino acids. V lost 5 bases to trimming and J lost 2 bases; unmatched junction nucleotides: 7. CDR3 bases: TGTGCCAGCAGTGTACCGGGACAGGGTACCTACGAGCAGTACTTC. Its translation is CASSVPGQGTYEQYF.

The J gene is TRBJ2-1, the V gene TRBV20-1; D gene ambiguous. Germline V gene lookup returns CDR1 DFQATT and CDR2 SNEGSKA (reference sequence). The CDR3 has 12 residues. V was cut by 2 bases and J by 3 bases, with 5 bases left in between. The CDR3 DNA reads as TGCAGTGCTAGACCCTACTACAATGAGCAGTTCTTC. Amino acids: CSARPYYNEQFF.

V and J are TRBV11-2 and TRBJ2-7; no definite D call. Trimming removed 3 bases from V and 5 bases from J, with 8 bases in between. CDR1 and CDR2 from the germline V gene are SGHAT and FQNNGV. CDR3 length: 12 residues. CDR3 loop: CASSFAEDEQYF. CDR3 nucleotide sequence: TGTGCCAGCAGCTTTGCCGAAGACGAGCAGTACTTC.

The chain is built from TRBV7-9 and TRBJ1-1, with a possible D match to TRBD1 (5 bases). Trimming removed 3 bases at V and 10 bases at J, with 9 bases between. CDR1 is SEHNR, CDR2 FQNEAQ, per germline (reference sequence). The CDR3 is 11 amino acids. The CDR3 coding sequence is TGTGCCAGCAGCTTTGAGGGGCGAGCTTTCTTT. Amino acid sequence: CASSFEGRAFF. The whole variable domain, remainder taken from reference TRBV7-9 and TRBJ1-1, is DTGVSQNPRHKITKRGQNVTFRCDPISEHNRLYWYRQTLGQGPEFLTYFQNEAQLEKSRLLSDRFSAERPKGSFSTLEIQRTEQGDSAMYLCASSFEGRAFFGQGTRLTVV.

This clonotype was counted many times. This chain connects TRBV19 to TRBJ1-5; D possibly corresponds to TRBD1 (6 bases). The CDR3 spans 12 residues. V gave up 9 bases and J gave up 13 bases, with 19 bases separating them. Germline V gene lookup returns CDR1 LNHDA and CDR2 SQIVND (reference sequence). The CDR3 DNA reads TGTGCCAGCAATGAAATGGGGGGACATCAGCATTTT. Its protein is CASNEMGGHQHF.

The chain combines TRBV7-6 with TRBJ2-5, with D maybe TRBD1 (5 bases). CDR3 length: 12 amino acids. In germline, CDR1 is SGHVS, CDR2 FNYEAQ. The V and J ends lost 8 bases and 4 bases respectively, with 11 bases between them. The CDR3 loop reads CASRRQGETQYF. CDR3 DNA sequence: TGTGCCAGCCGGCGGCAGGGAGAGACCCAGTACTTC.

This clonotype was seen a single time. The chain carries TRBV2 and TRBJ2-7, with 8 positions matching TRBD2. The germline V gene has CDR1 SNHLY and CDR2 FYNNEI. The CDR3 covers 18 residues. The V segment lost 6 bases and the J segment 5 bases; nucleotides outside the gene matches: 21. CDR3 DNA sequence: TGTGCCAGCAGCGGACCTCAGCGGGAGTCGCGTAGAACCCACGAGCAGTACTTC. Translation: CASSGPQRESRRTHEQYF.

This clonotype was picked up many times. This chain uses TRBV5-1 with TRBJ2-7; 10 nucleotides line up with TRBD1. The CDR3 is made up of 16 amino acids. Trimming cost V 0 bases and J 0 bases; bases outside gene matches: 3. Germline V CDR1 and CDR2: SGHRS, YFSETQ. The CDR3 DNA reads TGCGCCAGCAGCTTGGAAGGGACAGGGGCCTCCTACGAGCAGTACTTC. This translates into CASSLEGTGASYEQYF. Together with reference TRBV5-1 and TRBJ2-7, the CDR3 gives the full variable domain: KAGVTQTPRYLIKTRGQQVTLSCSPISGHRSVSWYQQTPGQGLQFLFEYFSETQRNKGNFPGRFSGRQFSNSRSEMNVSTLELGDSALYLCASSLEGTGASYEQYFGPGTRLTVT.

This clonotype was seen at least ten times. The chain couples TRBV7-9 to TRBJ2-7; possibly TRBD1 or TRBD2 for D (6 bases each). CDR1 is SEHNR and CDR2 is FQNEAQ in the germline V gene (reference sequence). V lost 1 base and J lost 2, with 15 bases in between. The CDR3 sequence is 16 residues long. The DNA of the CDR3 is TGTGCCAGCAGCTTAGGGGCCAGGGGACTCACCTACGAGCAGTACTTC. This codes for CASSLGARGLTYEQYF.

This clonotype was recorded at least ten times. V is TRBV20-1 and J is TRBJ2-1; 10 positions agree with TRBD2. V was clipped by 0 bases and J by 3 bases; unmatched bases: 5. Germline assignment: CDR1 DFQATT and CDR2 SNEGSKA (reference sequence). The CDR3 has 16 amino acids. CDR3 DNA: TGCAGTGCTAGAGATCGACTAGCGGGCAACTACAATGAGCAGTTCTTC. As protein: CSARDRLAGNYNEQFF.

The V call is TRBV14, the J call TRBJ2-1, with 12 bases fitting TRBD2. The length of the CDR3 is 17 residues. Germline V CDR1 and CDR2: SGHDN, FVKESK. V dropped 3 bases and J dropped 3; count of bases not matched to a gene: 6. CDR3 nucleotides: TGTGCCAGCAGCCACGGAGGACTAGCGGGAAACTACAATGAGCAGTTCTTC. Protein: CASSHGGLAGNYNEQFF.

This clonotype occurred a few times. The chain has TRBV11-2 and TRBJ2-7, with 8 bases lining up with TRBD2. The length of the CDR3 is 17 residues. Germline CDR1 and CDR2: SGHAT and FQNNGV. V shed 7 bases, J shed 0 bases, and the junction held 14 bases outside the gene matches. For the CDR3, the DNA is TGTGCCAGCAACAGATACGGGGGGGGCTCTACCTCCTACGAGCAGTACTTC. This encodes CASNRYGGGSTSYEQYF.

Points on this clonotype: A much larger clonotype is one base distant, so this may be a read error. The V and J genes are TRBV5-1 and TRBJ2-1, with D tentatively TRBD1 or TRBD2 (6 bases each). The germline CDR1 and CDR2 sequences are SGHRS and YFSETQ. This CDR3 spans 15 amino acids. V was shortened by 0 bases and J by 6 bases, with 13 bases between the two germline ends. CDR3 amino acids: CASSLAGAPCNEQFF. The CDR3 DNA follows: TGCGCCAGCAGCTTGGCGGGGGCCCCATGCAATGAGCAGTTCTTC.

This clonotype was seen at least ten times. The CDR3 here is CASSENGYTF. The CDR3, as DNA: TGTGCCAGCAGTGAGAATGGCTACACCTTC. This chain joins TRBV2 and TRBJ1-2, with D unclear. Germline loops: CDR1 SNHLY, CDR2 FYNNEI. CDR3 size: 10 residues. V lost 3 bases and J lost 6, with 2 bases in between.

CDR3 region: CASSQDLVGQSYGYTF. The CDR3 coding sequence is TGTGCCAGCAGCCAAGATCTTGTCGGGCAGAGCTATGGCTACACCTTC. V gene TRBV3-1 combines with J gene TRBJ1-2; the D is unclear. There are 16 residues in the CDR3. The germline CDR1 and CDR2 sequences are LGHDT and YNNKEL (reference sequence). The V end was cut by 0 bases, the J end by 4 bases, with 15 bases between.

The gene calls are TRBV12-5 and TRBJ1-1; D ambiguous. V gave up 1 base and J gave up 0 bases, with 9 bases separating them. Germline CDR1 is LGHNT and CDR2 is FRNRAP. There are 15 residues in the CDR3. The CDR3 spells CASGLEWQMNTEAFF. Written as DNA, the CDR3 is TGTGCTAGTGGTTTGGAATGGCAGATGAACACTGAAGCTTTCTTT.